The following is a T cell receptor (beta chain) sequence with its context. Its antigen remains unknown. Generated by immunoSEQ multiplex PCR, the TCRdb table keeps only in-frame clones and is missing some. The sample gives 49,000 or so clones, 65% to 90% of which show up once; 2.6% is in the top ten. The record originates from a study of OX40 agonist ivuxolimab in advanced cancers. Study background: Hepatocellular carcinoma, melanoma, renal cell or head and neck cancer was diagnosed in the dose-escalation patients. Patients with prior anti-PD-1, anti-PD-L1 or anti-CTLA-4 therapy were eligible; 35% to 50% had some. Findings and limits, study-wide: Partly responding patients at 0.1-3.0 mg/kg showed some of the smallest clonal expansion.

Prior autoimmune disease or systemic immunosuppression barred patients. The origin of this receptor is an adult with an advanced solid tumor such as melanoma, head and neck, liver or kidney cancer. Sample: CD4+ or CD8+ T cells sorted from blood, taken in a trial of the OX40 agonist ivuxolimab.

CDR3 DNA: TGTGCCATCAGTGAAGCATATGGCTACACCTTC. Amino acids: CAISEAYGYTF. The chain carries TRBV10-3 and TRBJ1-2; D unclear. The germline gives CDR1 ENHRY, CDR2 SYGVKD. This CDR3 is 11 amino acids long. Trimming left V 3 bases short and J 5 bases short, with 4 bases between.